This T cell receptor (beta chain) was identified during a study of shared clonotypes between healthy human individuals. An even split of each subset's genomic DNA across several immunoSEQ plates was performed. Sorted-subset replicate PCRs used 150 to 200 ng DNA, about 30,000 T cell genomes. TCRdb's copy holds only in-frame clones and misses some; the assay was immunoSEQ multiplex PCR. The sample carries about 990,000 clones, around 78% recorded once. This CDR3 region has 15 residues. V was trimmed by 0 bases and J by 1 base, leaving 8 bases between them. CDR1 and CDR2 (germline): SGHRS, YFSETQ. The chain joins TRBV5-1 to TRBJ2-1, with D tentatively TRBD2 (6 bases). The sequenced sample consisted of memory CD4+ T cells from PBMCs. The subset: CD45RA-negative fraction. This receptor was obtained from a man between 18 and 29 years old in good health. Some clones in this sample may be carry-over from other donors' samples. CDR3 residues: CASSLESGSYNEQFF. DNA of the CDR3: TGCGCCAGCAGCTTGGAGAGCGGGTCCTACAATGAGCAGTTCTTC.